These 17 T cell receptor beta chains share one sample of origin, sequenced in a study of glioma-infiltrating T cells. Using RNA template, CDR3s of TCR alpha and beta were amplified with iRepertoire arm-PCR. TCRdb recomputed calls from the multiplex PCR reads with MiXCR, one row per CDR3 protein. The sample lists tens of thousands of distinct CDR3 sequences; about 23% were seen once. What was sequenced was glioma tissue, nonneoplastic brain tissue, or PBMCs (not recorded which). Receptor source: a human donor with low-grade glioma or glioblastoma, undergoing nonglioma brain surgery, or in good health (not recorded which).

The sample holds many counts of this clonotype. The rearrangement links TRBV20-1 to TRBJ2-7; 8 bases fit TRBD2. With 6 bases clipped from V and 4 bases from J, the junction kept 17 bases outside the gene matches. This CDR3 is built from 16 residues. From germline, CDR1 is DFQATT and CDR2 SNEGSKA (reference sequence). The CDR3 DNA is TGCAGTGCCCTCTGGCGGGGGGACGCCTGGGGTTACGAGCAGTACTTC. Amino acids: CSALWRGDAWGYEQYF.

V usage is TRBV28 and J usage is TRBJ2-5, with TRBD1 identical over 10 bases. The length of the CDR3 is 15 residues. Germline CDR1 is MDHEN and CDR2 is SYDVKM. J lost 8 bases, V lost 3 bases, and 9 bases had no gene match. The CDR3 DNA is TGTGCCAGCAGTTTCGCCGGGACAGGGGAATATACCCAGTACTTC. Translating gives CASSFAGTGEYTQYF. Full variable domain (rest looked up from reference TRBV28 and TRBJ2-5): DVKVTQSSRYLVKRTGEKVFLECVQDMDHENMFWYRQDPGLGLRLIYFSYDVKMKEKGDIPEGYSVSREKKERFSLILESASTNQTSMYLCASSFAGTGEYTQYFGPGTRLLVL.

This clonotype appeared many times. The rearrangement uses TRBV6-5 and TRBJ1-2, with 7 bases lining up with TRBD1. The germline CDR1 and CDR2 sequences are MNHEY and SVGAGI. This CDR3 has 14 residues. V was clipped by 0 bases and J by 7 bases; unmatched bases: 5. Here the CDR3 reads CASSYSRGEGGYTF. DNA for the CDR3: TGTGCCAGCAGTTACTCCAGGGGGGAGGGTGGCTACACCTTC.

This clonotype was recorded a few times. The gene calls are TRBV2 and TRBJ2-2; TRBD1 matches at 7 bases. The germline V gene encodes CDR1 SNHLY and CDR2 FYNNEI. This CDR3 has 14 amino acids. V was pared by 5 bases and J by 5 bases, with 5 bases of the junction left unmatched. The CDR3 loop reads CASSRDSRTGELFF. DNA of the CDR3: TGTGCCAGCAGTAGGGACAGTAGGACCGGGGAGCTGTTTTTT.

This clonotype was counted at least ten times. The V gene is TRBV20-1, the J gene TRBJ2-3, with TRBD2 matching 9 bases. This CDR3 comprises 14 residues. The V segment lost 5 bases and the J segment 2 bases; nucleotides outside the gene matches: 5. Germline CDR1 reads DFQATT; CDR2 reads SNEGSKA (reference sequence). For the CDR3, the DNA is TGCAGTGCTCGGGTAGCGGGGGTCACAGATACGCAGTATTTT. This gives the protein CSARVAGVTDTQYF.

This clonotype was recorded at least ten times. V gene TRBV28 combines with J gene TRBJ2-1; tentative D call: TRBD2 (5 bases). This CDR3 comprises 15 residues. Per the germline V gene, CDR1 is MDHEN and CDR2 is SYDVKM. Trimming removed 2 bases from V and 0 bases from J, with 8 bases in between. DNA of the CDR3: TGTGCCAGCAGTTTAAAGCGGAGCTCCTACAATGAGCAGTTCTTC. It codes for CASSLKRSSYNEQFF.

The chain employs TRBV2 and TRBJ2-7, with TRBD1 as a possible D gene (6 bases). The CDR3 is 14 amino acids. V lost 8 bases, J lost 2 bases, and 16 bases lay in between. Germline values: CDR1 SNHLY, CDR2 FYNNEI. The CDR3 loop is CASRGNRATYEQYF. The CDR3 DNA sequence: TGTGCCAGCCGCGGAAACAGGGCGACCTACGAGCAGTACTTC. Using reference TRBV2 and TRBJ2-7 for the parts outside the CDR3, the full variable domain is EPEVTQTPSHQVTQMGQEVILRCVPISNHLYFYWYRQILGQKVEFLVSFYNNEISEKSEIFDDQFSVERPDGSNFTLKIRSTKLEDSAMYFCASRGNRATYEQYFGPGTRLTVT.

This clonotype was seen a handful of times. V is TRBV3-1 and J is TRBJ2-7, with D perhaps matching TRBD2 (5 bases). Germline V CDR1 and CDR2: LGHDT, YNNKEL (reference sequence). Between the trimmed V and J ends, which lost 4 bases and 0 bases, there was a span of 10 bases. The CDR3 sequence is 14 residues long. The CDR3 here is CASSRLGSSYEQYF. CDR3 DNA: TGTGCCAGCAGCCGATTGGGGAGCTCCTACGAGCAGTACTTC.

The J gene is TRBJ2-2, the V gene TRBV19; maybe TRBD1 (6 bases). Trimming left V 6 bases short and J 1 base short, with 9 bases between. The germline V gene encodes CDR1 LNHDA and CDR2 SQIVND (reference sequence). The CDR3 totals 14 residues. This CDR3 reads CASRGRGNTGELFF. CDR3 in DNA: TGTGCCAGTAGGGGCAGGGGGAACACCGGGGAGCTGTTTTTT.

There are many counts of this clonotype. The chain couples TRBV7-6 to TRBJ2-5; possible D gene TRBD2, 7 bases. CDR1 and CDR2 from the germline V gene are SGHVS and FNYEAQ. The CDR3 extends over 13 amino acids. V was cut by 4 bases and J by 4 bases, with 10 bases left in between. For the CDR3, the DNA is TGTGCCAGCAGCTGGGGAGGGGGAGAGACCCAGTACTTC. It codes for CASSWGGGETQYF.

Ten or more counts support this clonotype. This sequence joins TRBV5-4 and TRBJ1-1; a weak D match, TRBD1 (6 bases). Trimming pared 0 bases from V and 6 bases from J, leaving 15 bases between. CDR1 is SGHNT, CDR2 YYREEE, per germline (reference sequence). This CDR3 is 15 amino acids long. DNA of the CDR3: TGTGCCAGCAGCTTGGAACAGGGAGTGTTCCCTGAAGCTTTCTTT. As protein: CASSLEQGVFPEAFF.

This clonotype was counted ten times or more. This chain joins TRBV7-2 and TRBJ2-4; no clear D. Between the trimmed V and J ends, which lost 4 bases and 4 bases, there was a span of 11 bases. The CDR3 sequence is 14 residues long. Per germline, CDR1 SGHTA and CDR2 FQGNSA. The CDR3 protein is CASSSFRDKNIQYF. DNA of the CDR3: TGTGCCAGCAGCTCATTTCGAGATAAAAACATTCAGTACTTC. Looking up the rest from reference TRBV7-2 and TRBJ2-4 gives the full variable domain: GAGVSQSPSNKVTEKGKDVELRCDPISGHTALYWYRQSLGQGLEFLIYFQGNSAPDKSGLPSDRFSAERTGGSVSTLTIQRTQQEDSAVYLCASSSFRDKNIQYFGAGTRLSVL.

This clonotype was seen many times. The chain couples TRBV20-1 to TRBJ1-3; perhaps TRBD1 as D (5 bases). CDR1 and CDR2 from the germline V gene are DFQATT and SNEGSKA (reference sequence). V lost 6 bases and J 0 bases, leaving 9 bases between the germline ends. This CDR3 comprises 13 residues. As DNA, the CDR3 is TGCAGTGCGCGGGACGGCTCTGGAAACACCATATATTTT. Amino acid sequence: CSARDGSGNTIYF.

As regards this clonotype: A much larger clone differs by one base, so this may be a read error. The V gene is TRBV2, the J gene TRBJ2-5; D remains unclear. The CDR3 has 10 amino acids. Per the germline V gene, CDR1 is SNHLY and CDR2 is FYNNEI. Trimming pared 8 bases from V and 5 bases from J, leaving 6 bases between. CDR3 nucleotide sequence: TGTGCCAGCTCGTACGAGACCCAGTACTTC. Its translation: CASSYETQYF.

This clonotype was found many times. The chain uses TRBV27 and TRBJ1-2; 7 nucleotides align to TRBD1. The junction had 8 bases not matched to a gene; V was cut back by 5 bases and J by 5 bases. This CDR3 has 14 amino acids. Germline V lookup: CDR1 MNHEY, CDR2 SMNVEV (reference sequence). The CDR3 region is CASSLHRGLYGYTF. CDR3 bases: TGTGCCAGCAGTCTTCACAGGGGTTTGTATGGCTACACCTTC.

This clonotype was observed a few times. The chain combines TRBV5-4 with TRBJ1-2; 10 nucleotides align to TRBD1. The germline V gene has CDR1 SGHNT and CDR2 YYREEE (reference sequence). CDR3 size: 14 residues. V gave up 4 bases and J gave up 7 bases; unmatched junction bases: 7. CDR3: CASSQQTGGLGYTF. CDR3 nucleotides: TGTGCCAGCAGCCAGCAGACAGGGGGCCTTGGCTACACCTTC. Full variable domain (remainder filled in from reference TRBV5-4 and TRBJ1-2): ETGVTQSPTHLIKTRGQQVTLRCSSQSGHNTVSWYQQALGQGPQFIFQYYREEENGRGNFPPRFSGLQFPNYSSELNVNALELDDSALYLCASSQQTGGLGYTFGSGTRLTVV.

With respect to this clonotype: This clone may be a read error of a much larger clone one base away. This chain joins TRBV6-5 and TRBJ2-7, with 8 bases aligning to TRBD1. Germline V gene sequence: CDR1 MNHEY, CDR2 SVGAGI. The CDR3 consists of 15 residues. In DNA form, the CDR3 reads TGTGCCAGCAGTTACTCCGGGACAGGATCCTACGAGCAGTGCTTC. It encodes CASSYSGTGSYEQCF.